The rows below give T cell receptor beta chains drawn from one sample of a study of shared clonotypes between healthy human individuals. Sequenced by immunoSEQ multiplex PCR; TCRdb stores in-frame clones only, minus some. Seen here are about a million clones, approximately 76% observed once, and the top ten hold less than 1.5%. Sequenced sample: memory CD4+ T cells sorted from blood. Receptors originate from a man aged 18 to 30 in good health. Each CDR3 is given with its conserved first and last residue. The order of the fields is clone size, J gene, V gene, D gene, CDR3 DNA, CDR3 protein. D genes are given only for firm matches. Expanded clones get a size class; other rows say once, few or many, or leave the size out.

- TRBJ1-3 TRBV7-2 - TGTGCCAGCAGCCCTCTTCTTGGAAACACCATATATTTT CASSPLLGNTIYF
- TRBJ2-2 TRBV5-1 TRBD2 TGCGCCAGCAGCTGGACTAGTGGCTACACCGGGGAGCTGTTTTTT CASSWTSGYTGELFF
- TRBJ2-3 TRBV9 - TGTGCCAGCAGCGTCTCGGGGAGACGCTGGACAGATACGCAGTATTTT CASSVSGRRWTDTQYF
- TRBJ2-3 TRBV30 - TGTGCCTGGAGTGTAGGCGGGGCGGATACGCAGTATTTT CAWSVGGADTQYF
- TRBJ2-1 TRBV4-2 TRBD2 TGTGCCAGCAGCCAAGAACCCATTAGCGGGGGCTCCAATGAGCAGTTCTTC CASSQEPISGGSNEQFF
- TRBJ2-7 TRBV7-9 - TGTGCCAGCAGCTTAGCAGGCACCGGGGGGCAGTACTTC CASSLAGTGGQYF
- TRBJ1-1 TRBV5-5 TRBD1 TGTGCCAGCAGCTTGATCCTCAGGGGGCAGGCTGAAGCTTTCTTT CASSLILRGQAEAFF
- TRBJ1-1 TRBV7-9 - TGTGCCAGCAGCTTAATGGGGGCGGCGGGCACTGAAGCTTTCTTT CASSLMGAAGTEAFF
once TRBJ2-2 TRBV18 - TGTGCCAGCTCACCGAAAGGGTCTAGGGAGCTGTTTTTT CASSPKGSRELFF
- TRBJ2-7 TRBV11-3 TRBD2 TGTGCCAGCAGCCCAGTTGCTAGCGGGGTCCCGACCGAGCAGTACTTC CASSPVASGVPTEQYF
many TRBJ2-2 TRBV30 - TGTGCCTGGAGTGTACGACTGCCCGAGGAGCTGTTTTTT CAWSVRLPEELFF
- TRBJ2-3 TRBV7-9 - TGTGCCAGCATCACCCTCTTACCAGATACGCAGTATTTT CASITLLPDTQYF
- TRBJ1-2 TRBV5-5 - TGTGCCAGCAGCTTGGGTACAGCCTTCTACACCTTC CASSLGTAFYTF
- TRBJ2-7 TRBV7-2 - TGTGCCAGCAGCTTAATTAGTGGGAACTACGAGCAGTACTTC CASSLISGNYEQYF
- TRBJ1-4 TRBV19 TRBD1 TGTGCCAGTAGTATTGGAGGGGGCAGCAGTAATGAAAAACTGTTTTTT CASSIGGGSSNEKLFF
- TRBJ2-7 TRBV27 - TGTGCCAGCAGCGTTCAACTCGCGGGGACCTACGAGCAGTACTTC CASSVQLAGTYEQYF
- TRBJ1-1 TRBV4-3 - TGCGCCAGCAGCCCCGGCGGCCCGGGGAACACTGAAGCTTTCTTT CASSPGGPGNTEAFF
- TRBJ1-1 TRBV27 - TGTGCCAGCAGTTTAAACCCCGGGACGGAAGCTTTCTTT CASSLNPGTEAFF
- TRBJ1-2 TRBV9 - TGTGCCAGCAGCGTAGTCGTACCGGGCAGAGACTATACCCTCTACACCTTC CASSVVVPGRDYTLYTF
- TRBJ1-1 TRBV6-1 TRBD1 TGTGCCAGCAAACAGGGGCCCCGTGACACTGAAGCTTTCTTT CASKQGPRDTEAFF
- TRBJ2-2 TRBV18 - TGTGCCAGCTCACCACAGGGTCCGGCGAACACCGGGGAGCTGTTTTTT CASSPQGPANTGELFF
- TRBJ2-5 TRBV29-1 TRBD2 TGCAGCGTAGTTAGCGGGAAAGTGCAAGAGACCCAGTACTTC CSVVSGKVQETQYF
- TRBJ2-1 TRBV28 TRBD2 TGTGCCAGCAGTTCTGATAGACTAGCGGTTAACTACAATGAGCAGTTCTTC CASSSDRLAVNYNEQFF
- TRBJ1-2 TRBV5-6 - TGTGCCAGCAGCGCGATCAAGCTGAACTATGGCTACACCTTC CASSAIKLNYGYTF
- TRBJ2-7 TRBV18 - TGTGCCAGCTCGCAAGGTCCGGACTACGAGCAGTACTTC CASSQGPDYEQYF
- TRBJ2-5 TRBV27 - TGTGCCAGCAGTTTTAGCGGCCCCCAAGAGACCCAGTACTTC CASSFSGPQETQYF
- TRBJ2-2 TRBV15 - TGTGCCACCAGCAGAGATCTCGTGACTTTGAACACCGGGGAGCTGTTTTTT CATSRDLVTLNTGELFF
- TRBJ2-1 TRBV5-1 - TGCGCCAGCAGCTTGGTTCCAGGGGCGATCAATGAGCAGTTCTTC CASSLVPGAINEQFF
- TRBJ1-1 TRBV4-3 - TGCGCCAGCAGCCAAGACTCGGGGCCCTACACTGAAGCTTTCTTT CASSQDSGPYTEAFF
- TRBJ2-2 TRBV2 TRBD2 TGTGCCAGCAGGATGGGGACTAGCGCGAACACCGGGGAGCTGTTTTTT CASRMGTSANTGELFF
- TRBJ2-3 TRBV7-2 - TGTGCCAGCAGCTTTTCACTCCCAGATACGCAGTATTTT CASSFSLPDTQYF
- TRBJ2-7 TRBV7-9 - TGTGCCAGCAGCGGTGGTGGGGGCTACGAGCAGTACTTC CASSGGGGYEQYF
once TRBJ2-2 TRBV2 TRBD1 TGTGCCAGCAGTGAGCAGGGGGCGGCCACCGGGGAGCTGTTTTTT CASSEQGAATGELFF
- TRBJ1-1 TRBV6-5 - TGTGCCAGCAGCAGACCCGGGGCTGAAGCTTTCTTT CASSRPGAEAFF
- TRBJ2-1 TRBV18 - TGTGCCAGCTCAAGGAGATCTACCTCCTACAATGAGCAGTTCTTC CASSRRSTSYNEQFF
- TRBJ1-5 TRBV15 - TGTGCCACCAGCAGAGTAGTCGGGGCGGTACTTAGCAATCAGCCCCAGCATTTT CATSRVVGAVLSNQPQHF
- TRBJ2-2 TRBV7-8 TRBD2 TGTGCCAGCAAGCTAGCGGGGCCCACCGGGGAGCTGTTTTTT CASKLAGPTGELFF
- TRBJ2-3 TRBV4-1 - TGCGCCAGCAGCCAGGGACCTGTTGTATCGGGCACAGATACGCAGTATTTT CASSQGPVVSGTDTQYF
many TRBJ1-6 TRBV5-6 - TGTGCCAGCAGCTTAGACACGCGTAATTCACCCCTCCACTTT CASSLDTRNSPLHF
- TRBJ1-2 TRBV29-1 - TGCAGCGTTGAAATGGCAGGGAACTATGGCTACACCTTC CSVEMAGNYGYTF
- TRBJ2-1 TRBV11-2 - TGTGCCAGCAGCTTAGAGGGTTTGGTCGGGGGCGGTGAGCAGTTCTTC CASSLEGLVGGGEQFF
- TRBJ2-4 TRBV7-6 TRBD2 TGTGCCAGCAGCTCGTCGGAGTTAGCGGGAGTTCAGTACTTC CASSSSELAGVQYF
- TRBJ1-6 TRBV5-1 TRBD1 TGCGCCAGCAGCGGACAGGCCCCTTCACCCCTCCACTTT CASSGQAPSPLHF